The next 21 T cell receptor beta chains were all read from a single sample in a study of blood T cells in healthy people across ages. A second PCR, run for about 7 to 11 cycles, used a sample-barcoded 5' primer plus a J-beta primer mix. TCRdb recomputed calls from the 5' RACE reads with MiXCR, one row per CDR3 protein. The table has some 1.5 million distinct CDR3 sequences, approximately 43% seen once. The material sequenced was blood. These receptors were taken from a young woman in good health.

This clonotype was seen a few times. The chain joins TRBV25-1 to TRBJ1-1; 7 nucleotides line up with TRBD1. The CDR3 sequence is 12 residues long. V dropped 9 bases and J dropped 7; count of bases not matched to a gene: 8. CDR1 and CDR2 from the germline V gene are MGHDK and SYGVNS. The CDR3 bases are TGTGCCAGTAAACAGGGGCGGTTTGAAGCTTTCTTT. Protein product: CASKQGRFEAFF.

This sequence joins TRBV20-1 and TRBJ1-5; TRBD1 aligns across 7 bases. CDR3 length: 13 amino acids. The V gene end was trimmed by 3 bases and the J gene end by 7 bases; junction bases not matched to a gene: 6. Per germline, CDR1 DFQATT and CDR2 SNEGSKA (reference sequence). CDR3 sequence: CSARTGLRQPQHF. CDR3 coding DNA: TGCAGTGCTAGGACAGGGTTAAGGCAGCCCCAGCATTTT.

This clonotype has only a few counts. The gene calls are TRBV20-1 and TRBJ2-1, with 7 bases fitting TRBD1. Unmatched junction bases numbered 7, after V lost 1 base and J lost 4 bases. This CDR3 is built from 15 residues. Germline-derived CDR1 and CDR2 are DFQATT and SNEGSKA (reference sequence). As DNA, the CDR3 is TGCAGTGCTAGAGTCCCGACAGGGTGGTACAATGAGCAGTTCTTC. It is translated as CSARVPTGWYNEQFF.

This clonotype showed up just a few times. The chain carries TRBV4-1 and TRBJ2-3; the match to TRBD1 covers 8 bases. Per germline, CDR1 MGHRA and CDR2 YSYEKL. The CDR3 consists of 16 residues. Germline trimming cut 1 base from V and 4 bases from J; bases unmatched to any gene: 7. The CDR3 loop reads CASSQARTGWPDTQYF. CDR3 bases: TGCGCCAGCAGCCAAGCGCGGACAGGGTGGCCAGATACGCAGTATTTT.

The chain employs TRBV10-3 and TRBJ1-6; D uncertain. Deletions cut 3 bases from V and 0 bases from J, with 6 bases between. The CDR3 runs to 15 residues. Germline V gene lookup returns CDR1 ENHRY and CDR2 SYGVKD. CDR3 sequence (DNA): TGTGCCATCAGTGAAACGAGCTCCTATAATTCACCCCTCCACTTT. This encodes CAISETSSYNSPLHF.

This clonotype was counted at least ten times. The gene calls are TRBV5-1 and TRBJ2-1; D uncertain. CDR1 and CDR2 from the germline V gene are SGHRS and YFSETQ. The germline V and J ends were trimmed by 1 base and 5 bases, with 7 bases remaining between them. The CDR3 is 13 amino acids. Written as DNA, the CDR3 is TGCGCCAGCAGCTTGTTGGGTCACAATGAGCAGTTCTTC. Its translation: CASSLLGHNEQFF.

The chain is built from TRBV3-1 and TRBJ2-1; 7 bases line up with TRBD2. The CDR3 is 13 residues long. J gave up 10 bases and V 0 bases, and 3 bases lay outside the gene matches. Germline CDR1 is LGHDT and CDR2 is YNNKEL (reference sequence). In DNA, the CDR3 is TGTGCCAGCAGCCAAGAGGGGGGGAGAGAGCAGTTCTTC. It is translated as CASSQEGGREQFF.

The chain is built from TRBV20-1 and TRBJ1-1; D not certain. The germline CDR1 and CDR2 sequences are DFQATT and SNEGSKA (reference sequence). This CDR3 comprises 17 residues. V dropped 3 bases and J dropped 6 bases, with 26 bases sitting between them. The CDR3 bases are TGCAGTGCTAGGGGATTATTGATTCCGGGAGGCAACGCTGAAGCTTTCTTT. Its translation: CSARGLLIPGGNAEAFF.

This clonotype was recorded a few times. The chain carries TRBV5-1 and TRBJ2-3, with D possibly being TRBD2 (6 bases). CDR3 size: 13 residues. CDR1 and CDR2 from the germline V gene are SGHRS and YFSETQ. The germline V and J ends were trimmed by 3 bases and 7 bases, with 12 bases remaining between them. The CDR3 region has the DNA TGCGCCAGCAGCTCGGAGGGAACCAATACGCAGTATTTT. Its translation: CASSSEGTNTQYF.

At least ten counts were recorded for this clonotype. The rearrangement links TRBV6-1 to TRBJ2-6; TRBD1 aligns across 9 bases. The germline CDR1 and CDR2 sequences are MNHNS and SASEGT. This CDR3 has 16 amino acids. The V segment lost 8 bases and the J segment 0 bases; nucleotides outside the gene matches: 5. The CDR3 sequence is CASRDRASSGANVLTF. CDR3 bases: TGTGCCAGCCGGGACAGGGCCAGCTCTGGGGCCAACGTCCTGACTTTC.

As for this clonotype: The junction does not match germline at one end; this may be a read error. This chain links TRBV7-9 with TRBJ2-1; 10 nucleotides agree with TRBD2. The CDR3 consists of 16 residues. Per the germline V gene, CDR1 is SEHNR and CDR2 is FQNEAQ (reference sequence). The CDR3 region is CAGSPPTSGTGNEQFF. In DNA, the CDR3 is TGTGCCGGCAGCCCACCCACTAGCGGGACGGGTAATGAGCAGTTCTTC.

This clonotype was recorded a few times. This sequence joins TRBV20-1 and TRBJ1-1, with TRBD1 as a possible D gene (6 bases). This CDR3 is 15 amino acids long. Trimming took 3 bases from V and 3 from J, leaving 17 bases between them. The V gene's germline CDR1 is DFQATT and CDR2 SNEGSKA (reference sequence). The CDR3 region is CSASPTTGFYTEAFF. The CDR3 nucleotides read TGCAGTGCTAGCCCTACTACAGGGTTCTACACTGAAGCTTTCTTT.

This chain joins TRBV5-5 and TRBJ1-5, with D possibly matching TRBD1 (5 bases). V lost 2 bases to trimming and J lost 7 bases, with 13 bases between them. The germline CDR1 and CDR2 sequences are SGHKS and YYEKEE (reference sequence). The CDR3 runs 14 residues. In DNA form, the CDR3 reads TGTGCCAGCAGCTTAGGGGCGATACAACAGCCCCAGCATTTT. This encodes CASSLGAIQQPQHF.

The DNA for the CDR3 is TGTGCCAGCAGCTATTACAGGGGTTCTAACTATGGCTACACCTTC. Protein sequence: CASSYYRGSNYGYTF. The chain carries TRBV7-2 and TRBJ1-2, with 7 bases matching TRBD1. Trimming removed 4 bases from V and 0 bases from J; junction bases left unmatched: 5. Germline lookup yields CDR1 SGHTA and CDR2 FQGNSA. This CDR3 spans 15 amino acids.

This clonotype came up a few times. The junction departs from the called germline gene at one end, perhaps through a read error. This rearrangement joins TRBV28 to TRBJ2-3; 11 nucleotides align to TRBD2. The germline CDR1 and CDR2 sequences are MDHEN and SYDVKM. The CDR3 spans 17 residues. DNA of the CDR3: TGTGCCAGCAGTCAAAACCCACTAGCGGGAGCTGCAGATACGCGGTATTTT. Translation: CASSQNPLAGAADTRYF. The full variable domain, rest sourced from reference TRBV28 and TRBJ2-3, is DVKVTQSSRYLVKRTGEKVFLECVQDMDHENMFWYRQDPGLGLRLIYFSYDVKMKEKGDIPEGYSVSREKKERFSLILESASTNQTSMYLCASSQNPLAGAADTRYFGPGTRLTVL.

This clonotype was counted between two and nine times. This rearrangement joins TRBV30 to TRBJ1-1; D might be TRBD1 (5 bases). CDR1 and CDR2 (germline): GTSNPN, SVGIG (reference sequence). This CDR3 is 13 amino acids long. Trimming removed 5 bases from V and 2 bases from J, with 12 bases in between. The CDR3 here is CAWARDSNTEAFF. The CDR3 DNA reads TGTGCCTGGGCCCGGGACTCTAACACTGAAGCTTTCTTT.

Concerning this clonotype itself: This sequence may be a read error, since a much larger clone differs from it by one base. The chain recombines TRBV4-1 with TRBJ2-7; 9 bases line up with TRBD1. This CDR3 is 16 amino acids long. The V and J ends lost 2 bases and 1 base, in that order; junction bases with no gene match: 6. Per germline, CDR1 MGHRA and CDR2 YSYEKL. CDR3 protein: CASSQLGDRDSYEQYF. The CDR3 region has the DNA TGCGCCAGCAGCCAACTTGGGGACAGGGATTCCTACGAGCAGTACTTC.

This chain uses TRBV6-5 with TRBJ1-2; TRBD1 agrees at 7 bases. The germline gives CDR1 MNHEY, CDR2 SVGAGI. The CDR3 is 14 amino acids. With 6 bases clipped from V and 3 bases from J, the junction kept 7 bases outside the gene matches. CDR3 amino acids: CASRTPGTDYGYTF. The CDR3 DNA sequence: TGTGCCAGCAGGACTCCCGGGACAGACTATGGCTACACCTTC.

The rearrangement links TRBV4-3 to TRBJ1-2; TRBD1 matches at 8 bases. The junction had 7 bases not matched to a gene; V was cut back by 1 base and J by 9 bases. Germline loops: CDR1 LGHNA, CDR2 YSLEER. This CDR3 is 14 amino acids long. CDR3 amino acids: CASSQAPGGESYTF. The CDR3 DNA reads as TGCGCCAGCAGCCAAGCCCCAGGGGGCGAGAGCTACACCTTC.

This chain uses TRBV6-6 with TRBJ1-5; perhaps TRBD1 as D (6 bases). Germline V gene sequence: CDR1 MNHNY, CDR2 SVGAGI (reference sequence). The germline V and J ends were trimmed by 2 bases and 6 bases, with 8 bases remaining between them. CDR3 length: 13 residues. CDR3 DNA: TGTGCCAGCAGTTACCCAGGGGCTCAGCCCCAGCATTTT. This gives the protein CASSYPGAQPQHF.

This clonotype has just a few counts. The chain links TRBV6-1 to TRBJ2-4, with D tentatively TRBD2 (6 bases). Germline CDR1 and CDR2: MNHNS and SASEGT. CDR3 size: 16 residues. V lost 5 bases and J 0 bases, leaving 14 bases between the germline ends. This CDR3 reads CASSPGRGIAKNIQYF. Here the CDR3 DNA reads TGTGCCAGCAGTCCGGGACGGGGGATAGCCAAAAACATTCAGTACTTC.